Detailed here is one T cell receptor beta chain. Its antigen is not known. The CDR3 is 14 residues long. Trimming pared 7 bases from V and 8 bases from J, leaving 18 bases between. This sample's TCRbeta library carried unique molecular identifier barcodes. MiXCR, applied by TCRdb to the PCR reads, yields one record per CDR3 protein. The table records 250,000 or so distinct CDR3 sequences, just under 8.5% of them present only once. This sample is part of a study of T-cell reconstitution after alpha-beta-depleted transplantation in children. Study-level results: About two months after transplant, alpha-beta T cells reportedly came from several hundred expanded graft clones. From newly produced T cells came most of the T-cell counts and diversity one year after transplant. The study traced high day-60 TCRbeta diversity in some patients to surviving recipient T cells and thymic progenitors.

This TCR was sampled from a male patient younger than 18 who had a stem cell transplant for acute lymphoblastic leukemia, so the T cells may come from the graft donor. The sequenced sample was PBMCs, mostly from graft donor cells, obtained 180 days after TCRalphabeta/CD19-depleted stem cell transplant. V usage is TRBV23-1 and J usage is TRBJ2-1; D possibly matches TRBD1 or TRBD2 (5 bases each). TRBV23-1 counts as an open reading frame of uncertain function. The CDR3 DNA reads TGCGCCAGCACCCCCTTCAGGGTCGGGGATGAGCAGTTCTTC. Its translation: CASTPFRVGDEQFF.